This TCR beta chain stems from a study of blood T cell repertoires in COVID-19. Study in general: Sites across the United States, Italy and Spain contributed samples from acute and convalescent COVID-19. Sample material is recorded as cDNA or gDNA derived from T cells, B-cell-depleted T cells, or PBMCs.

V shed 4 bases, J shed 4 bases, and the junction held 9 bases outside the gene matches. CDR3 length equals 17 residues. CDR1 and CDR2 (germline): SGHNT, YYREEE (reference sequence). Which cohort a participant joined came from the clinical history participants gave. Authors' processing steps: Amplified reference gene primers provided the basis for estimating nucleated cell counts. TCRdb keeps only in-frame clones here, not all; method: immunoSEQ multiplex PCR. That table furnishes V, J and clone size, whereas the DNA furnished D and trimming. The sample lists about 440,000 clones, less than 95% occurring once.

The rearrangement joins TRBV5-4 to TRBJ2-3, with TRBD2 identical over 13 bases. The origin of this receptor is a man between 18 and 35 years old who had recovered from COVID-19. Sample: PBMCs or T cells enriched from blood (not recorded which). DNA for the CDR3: TGTGCCAGCAGCCCCGGGACTAGCGGGACGGCCGCAGATACGCAGTATTTT. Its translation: CASSPGTSGTAADTQYF.